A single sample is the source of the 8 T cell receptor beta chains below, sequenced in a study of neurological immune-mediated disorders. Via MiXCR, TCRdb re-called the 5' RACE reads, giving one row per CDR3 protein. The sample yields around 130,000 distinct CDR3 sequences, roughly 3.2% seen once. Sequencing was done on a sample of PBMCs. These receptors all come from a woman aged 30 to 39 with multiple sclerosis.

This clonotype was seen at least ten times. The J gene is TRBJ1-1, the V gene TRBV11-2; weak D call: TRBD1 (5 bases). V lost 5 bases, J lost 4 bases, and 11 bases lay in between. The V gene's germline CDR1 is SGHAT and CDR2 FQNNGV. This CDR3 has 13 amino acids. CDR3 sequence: CASSEEGLTEAFF. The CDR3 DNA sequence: TGTGCCAGCAGCGAAGAGGGGCTCACTGAAGCTTTCTTT. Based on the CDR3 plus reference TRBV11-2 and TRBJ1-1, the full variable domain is EAGVAQSPRYKIIEKRQSVAFWCNPISGHATLYWYQQILGQGPKLLIQFQNNGVVDDSQLPKDRFSAERLKGVDSTLKIQPAKLEDSAVYLCASSEEGLTEAFFGQGTRLTVV.

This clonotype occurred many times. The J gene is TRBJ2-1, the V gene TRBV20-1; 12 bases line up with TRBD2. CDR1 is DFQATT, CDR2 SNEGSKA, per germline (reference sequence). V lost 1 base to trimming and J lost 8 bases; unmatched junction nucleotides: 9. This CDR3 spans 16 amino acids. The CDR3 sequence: CSARGGTSGGFDEQFF. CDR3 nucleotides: TGCAGTGCTAGAGGAGGAACTAGCGGGGGGTTCGATGAGCAGTTCTTC.

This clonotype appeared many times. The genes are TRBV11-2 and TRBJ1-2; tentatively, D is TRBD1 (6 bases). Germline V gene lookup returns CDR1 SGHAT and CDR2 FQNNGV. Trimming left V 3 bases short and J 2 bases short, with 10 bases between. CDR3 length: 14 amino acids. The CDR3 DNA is TGTGCCAGCAGCTTTGGGGGGCCGAACTATGGCTACACCTTC. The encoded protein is CASSFGGPNYGYTF. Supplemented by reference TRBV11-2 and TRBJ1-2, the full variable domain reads EAGVAQSPRYKIIEKRQSVAFWCNPISGHATLYWYQQILGQGPKLLIQFQNNGVVDDSQLPKDRFSAERLKGVDSTLKIQPAKLEDSAVYLCASSFGGPNYGYTFGSGTRLTVV.

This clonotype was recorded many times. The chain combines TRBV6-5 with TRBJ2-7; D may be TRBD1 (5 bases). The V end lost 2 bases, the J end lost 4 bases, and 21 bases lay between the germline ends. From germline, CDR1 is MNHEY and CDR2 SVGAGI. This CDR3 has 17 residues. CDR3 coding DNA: TGTGCCAGCAGTTACAGGGGTTTGGGCAGGGTAGGTTACGAGCAGTACTTC. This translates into CASSYRGLGRVGYEQYF.

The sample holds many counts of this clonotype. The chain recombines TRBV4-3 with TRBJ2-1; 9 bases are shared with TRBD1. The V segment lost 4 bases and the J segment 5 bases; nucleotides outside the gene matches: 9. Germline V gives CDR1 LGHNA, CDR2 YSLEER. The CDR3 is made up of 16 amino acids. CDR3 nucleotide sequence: TGCGCCAGCAGCCGTATAACAGGGGGCTCTGACAATGAGCAGTTCTTC. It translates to CASSRITGGSDNEQFF.

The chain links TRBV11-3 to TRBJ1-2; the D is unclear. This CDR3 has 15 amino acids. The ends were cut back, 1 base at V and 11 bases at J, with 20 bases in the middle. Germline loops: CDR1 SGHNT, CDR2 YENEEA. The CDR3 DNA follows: TGTGCCAGCAGCTTAGTAAGAATACCACCCATGGGATACACCTTC. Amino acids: CASSLVRIPPMGYTF.

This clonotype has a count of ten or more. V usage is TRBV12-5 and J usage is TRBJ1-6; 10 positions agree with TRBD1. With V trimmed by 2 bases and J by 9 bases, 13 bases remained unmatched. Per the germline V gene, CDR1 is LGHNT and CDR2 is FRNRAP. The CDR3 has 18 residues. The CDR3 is CASGLTTGTGEVGSPLHF. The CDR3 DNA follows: TGTGCTAGTGGTTTGACCACCGGGACAGGGGAGGTTGGTTCACCCCTCCACTTT.

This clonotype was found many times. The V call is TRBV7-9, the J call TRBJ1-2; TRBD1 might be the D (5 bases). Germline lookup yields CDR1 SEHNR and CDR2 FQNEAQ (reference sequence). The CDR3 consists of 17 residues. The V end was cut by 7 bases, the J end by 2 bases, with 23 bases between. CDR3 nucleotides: TGTGCCAGCACCACTTTAGATCTCTCGGGGGGAAACTATGGCTACACCTTC. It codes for CASTTLDLSGGNYGYTF.